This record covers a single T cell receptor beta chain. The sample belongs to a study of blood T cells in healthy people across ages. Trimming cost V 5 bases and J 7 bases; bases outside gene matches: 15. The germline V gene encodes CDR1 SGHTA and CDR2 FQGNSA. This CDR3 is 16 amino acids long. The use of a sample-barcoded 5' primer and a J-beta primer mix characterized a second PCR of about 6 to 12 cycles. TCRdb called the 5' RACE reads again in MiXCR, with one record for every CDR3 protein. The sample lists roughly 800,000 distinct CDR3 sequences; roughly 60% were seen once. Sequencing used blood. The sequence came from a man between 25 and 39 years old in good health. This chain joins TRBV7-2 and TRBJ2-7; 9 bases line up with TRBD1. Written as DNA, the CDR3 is TGTGCCAGCAGCCCCGGGGGGACAGGGACTCTAAATGAGCAGTACTTC. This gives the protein CASSPGGTGTLNEQYF. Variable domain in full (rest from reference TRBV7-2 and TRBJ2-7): GAGVSQSPSNKVTEKGKDVELRCDPISGHTALYWYRQSLGQGLEFLIYFQGNSAPDKSGLPSDRFSAERTGGSVSTLTIQRTQQEDSAVYLCASSPGGTGTLNEQYFGPGTRLTVT.